This T cell receptor (beta chain) was profiled in a study of CDR3 diversity in severe acne. Trimming removed 1 base from V and 7 bases from J, with 16 bases in between. The CDR3 has 15 residues. Germline-derived CDR1 and CDR2 are LGHNA and YSLEER. TCRdb re-analysed the PCR reads in MiXCR, keeping a single row per CDR3 protein. The table lists more than 85,000 distinct CDR3 sequences, approximately 47% of them singletons. This TCR came from a male donor with acne. The chain uses TRBV4-3 and TRBJ2-5, with a weak D call TRBD1 (6 bases). Material: blood. The CDR3 coding sequence is TGCGCCAGCAGCCAAGCCAGTGGTCAAGGGGGGACCCAGTACTTC. Translating it yields CASSQASGQGGTQYF.